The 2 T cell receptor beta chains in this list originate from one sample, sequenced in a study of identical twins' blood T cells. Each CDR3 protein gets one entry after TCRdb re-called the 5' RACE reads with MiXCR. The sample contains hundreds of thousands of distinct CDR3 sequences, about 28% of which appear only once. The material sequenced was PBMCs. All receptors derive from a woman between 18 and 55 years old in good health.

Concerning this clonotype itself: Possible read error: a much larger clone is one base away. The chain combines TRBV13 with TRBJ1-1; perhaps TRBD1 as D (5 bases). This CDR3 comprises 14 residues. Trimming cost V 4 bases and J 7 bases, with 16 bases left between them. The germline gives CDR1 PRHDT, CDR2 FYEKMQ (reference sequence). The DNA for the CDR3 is TGTGCCAGCAGCTACGGCGGGGCCTCCGGTGAAGCTTTCTTT. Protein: CASSYGGASGEAFF. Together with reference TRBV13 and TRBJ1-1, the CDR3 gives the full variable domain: AAGVIQSPRHLIKEKRETATLKCYPIPRHDTVYWYQQGPGQDPQFLISFYEKMQSDKGSIPDRFSAQQFSDYHSELNMSSLELGDSALYFCASSYGGASGEAFFGQGTRLTVV.

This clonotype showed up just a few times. Here the CDR3 reads CSAGATGEDGYTF. DNA for the CDR3: TGCAGTGCCGGTGCTACAGGGGAGGATGGCTACACCTTC. V and J are TRBV20-1 and TRBJ1-2, with 7 bases matching TRBD1. J gave up 6 bases and V 6 bases, and 10 bases lay outside the gene matches. This CDR3 is built from 13 residues. Germline values: CDR1 DFQATT, CDR2 SNEGSKA (reference sequence).